This T cell receptor (beta chain) was documented in a study of T-cell reconstitution after alpha-beta-depleted transplantation in children (dated by TCRdb to about 2016). The study in broad terms: Using TCR repertoire profiling, the study quantitatively followed how T-cell immune reconstitution unfolded in children after TCRalphabeta/CD19-depleted allogeneic hematopoietic cell transplantation. Overall study results and their limits: Over subsequent months, a decline in hyperexpanded clone frequencies was noted, and after one year, T-cell counts and TCRbeta diversity were mostly ascribed to newly produced T cells. The apparently early recovery of alphabetaT-cell counts about two months after transplant reportedly depended on only several hundred rapidly expanded clones that came from non-depleted graft cells. In some patients, the high TCRbeta diversity seen at day 60 was put down to recipient T cells and intrathymic progenitors that had survived conditioning.

A note on this clonotype: The target of this receptor is not known. No base-level quality is on record; no much larger clone is a single base apart.

The germline V gene sets CDR1 to KGHDR and CDR2 to SFDVKD. Measured from the cysteine to the phenylalanine, the CDR3 is 16 residues long. Of all the DNA, just the CDR3 is kept, 48 bases in frame from base 1. V is pruned by 3 bases and J by 5 bases, leaving 7 bases of the junction without a gene match. This specimen's treatment or condition label, per the study, means: allogeneic hematopoietic cell transplantation with graft depleted of TCRalphabeta T cells and CD19 B cells. The children who served as transplant recipients had been given grafts of TCRalphabeta/CD19-depleted allogeneic hematopoietic cells. The library came from PCR. Sequenced using an Illumina HiSeq 2500. To normalize quantification of the TCRbeta repertoire, the TCR libraries were built with molecular barcoding that relied on unique molecular identifiers. TCRdb handled the public reads itself, with Q25 trimming in fastp and clone calling in MiXCR, and kept productive beta chains. Each record represents a unique CDR3 protein, reported with the most common genes and DNA among its rows. The sample table holds around 670,000 distinct CDR3 sequences, of which less than 15% were seen once. Approximately 0.8% of the sample comes from the top ten.

The chain employs TRBV24-1 and TRBJ2-1, with 9 central nucleotides matching TRBD2. The receptor was derived from a girl aged 2-15 years with congenital amegakaryocytic thrombocytopenia, due to receive a stem cell transplant. The sequences come from PBMCs, collected before TCRalphabeta/CD19-depleted stem cell transplant. The sequenced DNA is TGTGCCACCAGTGATCCAAGCGGGAGGAACGACAATGAGCAGTTCTTC. It specifies CATSDPSGRNDNEQFF.